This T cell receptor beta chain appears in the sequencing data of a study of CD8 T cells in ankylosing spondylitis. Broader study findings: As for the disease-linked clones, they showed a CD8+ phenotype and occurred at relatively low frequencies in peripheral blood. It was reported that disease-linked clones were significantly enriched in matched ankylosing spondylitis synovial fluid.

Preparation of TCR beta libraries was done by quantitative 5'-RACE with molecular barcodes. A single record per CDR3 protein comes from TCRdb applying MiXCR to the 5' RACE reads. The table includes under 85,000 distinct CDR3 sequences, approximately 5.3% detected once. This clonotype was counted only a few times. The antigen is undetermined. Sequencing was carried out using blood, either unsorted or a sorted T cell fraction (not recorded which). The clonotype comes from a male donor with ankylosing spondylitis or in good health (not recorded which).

Here the CDR3 reads CASSIGGTGVEAFF. The DNA for the CDR3 is TGTGCCAGTAGTATCGGGGGGACAGGAGTTGAAGCTTTCTTT. J is TRBJ1-1 and V is TRBV19; 8 bases map to TRBD1. Germline V CDR1 and CDR2: LNHDA, SQIVND (reference sequence). With 3 bases clipped from V and 7 bases from J, the junction kept 7 bases outside the gene matches. The CDR3 runs 14 residues.